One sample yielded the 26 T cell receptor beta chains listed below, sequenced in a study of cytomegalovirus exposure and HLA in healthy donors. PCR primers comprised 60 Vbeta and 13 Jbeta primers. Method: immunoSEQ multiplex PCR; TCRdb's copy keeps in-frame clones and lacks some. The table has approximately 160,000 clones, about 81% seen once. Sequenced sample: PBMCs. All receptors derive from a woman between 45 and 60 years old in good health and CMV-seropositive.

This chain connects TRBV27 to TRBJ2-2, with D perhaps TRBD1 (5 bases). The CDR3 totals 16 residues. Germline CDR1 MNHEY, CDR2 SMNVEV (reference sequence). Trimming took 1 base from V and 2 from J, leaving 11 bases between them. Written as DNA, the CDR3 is TGTGCCAGCAGTTTATATAAGGGGTTAAACACCGGGGAGCTGTTTTTT. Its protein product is CASSLYKGLNTGELFF.

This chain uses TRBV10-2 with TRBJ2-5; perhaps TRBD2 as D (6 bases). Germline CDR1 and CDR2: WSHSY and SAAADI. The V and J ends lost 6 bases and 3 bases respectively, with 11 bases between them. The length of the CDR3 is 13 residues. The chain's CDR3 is CASRDGTEETQYF. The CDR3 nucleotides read TGCGCCAGCAGAGACGGGACTGAAGAGACCCAGTACTTC.

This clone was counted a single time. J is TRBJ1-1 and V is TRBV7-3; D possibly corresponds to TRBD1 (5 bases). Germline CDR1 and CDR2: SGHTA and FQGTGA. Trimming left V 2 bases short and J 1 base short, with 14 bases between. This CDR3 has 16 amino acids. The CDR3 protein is CASSLGGAGKNTEAFF. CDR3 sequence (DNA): TGTGCCAGCAGCTTAGGTGGGGCAGGGAAGAACACTGAAGCTTTCTTT.

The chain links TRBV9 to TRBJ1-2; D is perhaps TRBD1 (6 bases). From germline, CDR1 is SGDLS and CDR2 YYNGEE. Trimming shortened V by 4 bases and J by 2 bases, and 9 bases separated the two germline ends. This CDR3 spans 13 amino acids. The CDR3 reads CASSPTGNYGYTF. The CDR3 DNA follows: TGTGCCAGCAGCCCAACAGGGAACTATGGCTACACCTTC. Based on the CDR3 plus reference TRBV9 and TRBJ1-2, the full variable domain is DSGVTQTPKHLITATGQRVTLRCSPRSGDLSVYWYQQSLDQGLQFLIQYYNGEERAKGNILERFSAQQFPDLHSELNLSSLELGDSALYFCASSPTGNYGYTFGSGTRLTVV.

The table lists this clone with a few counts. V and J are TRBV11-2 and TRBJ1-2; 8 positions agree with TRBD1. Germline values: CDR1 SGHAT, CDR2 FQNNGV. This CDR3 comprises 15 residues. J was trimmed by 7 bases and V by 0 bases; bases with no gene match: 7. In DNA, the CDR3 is TGTGCCAGCAGCTTAGATTGGGCAGGGGGCATTGGCTACACCTTC. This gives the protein CASSLDWAGGIGYTF.

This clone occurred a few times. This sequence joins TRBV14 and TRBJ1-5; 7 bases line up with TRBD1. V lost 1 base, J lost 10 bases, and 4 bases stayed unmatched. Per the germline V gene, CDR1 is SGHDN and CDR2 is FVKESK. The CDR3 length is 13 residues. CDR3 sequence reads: CASSQGGGDPQHF. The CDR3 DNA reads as TGTGCCAGCAGCCAAGGAGGGGGCGATCCCCAGCATTTT.

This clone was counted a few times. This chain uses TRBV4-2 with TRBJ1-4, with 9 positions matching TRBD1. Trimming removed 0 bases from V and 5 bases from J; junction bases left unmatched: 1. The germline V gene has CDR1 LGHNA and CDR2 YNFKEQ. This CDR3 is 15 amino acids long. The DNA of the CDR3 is TGTGCCAGCAGCCAAGAGGGGACAGGGAATGAAAAACTGTTTTTT. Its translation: CASSQEGTGNEKLFF.

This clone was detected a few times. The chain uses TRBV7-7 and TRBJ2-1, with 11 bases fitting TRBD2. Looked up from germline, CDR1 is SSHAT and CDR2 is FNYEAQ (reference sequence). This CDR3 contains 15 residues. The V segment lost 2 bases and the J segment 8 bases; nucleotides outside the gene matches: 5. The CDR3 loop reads CASSLRSGGADEQFF. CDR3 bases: TGTGCCAGCAGCTTACGTAGCGGGGGGGCTGATGAGCAGTTCTTC.

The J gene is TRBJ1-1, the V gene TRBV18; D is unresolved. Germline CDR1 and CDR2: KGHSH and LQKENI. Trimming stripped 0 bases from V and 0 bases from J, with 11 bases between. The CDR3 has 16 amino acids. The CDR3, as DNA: TGTGCCAGCTCACCACCCGGGAGAGGAATGAACACTGAAGCTTTCTTT. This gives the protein CASSPPGRGMNTEAFF.

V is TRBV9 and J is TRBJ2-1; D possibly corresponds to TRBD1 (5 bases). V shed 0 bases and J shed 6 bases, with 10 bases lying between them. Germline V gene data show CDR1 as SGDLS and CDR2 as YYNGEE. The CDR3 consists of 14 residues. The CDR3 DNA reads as TGTGCCAGCAGCGTAGGACAGTCTTCCAATGAGCAGTTCTTC. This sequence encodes CASSVGQSSNEQFF.

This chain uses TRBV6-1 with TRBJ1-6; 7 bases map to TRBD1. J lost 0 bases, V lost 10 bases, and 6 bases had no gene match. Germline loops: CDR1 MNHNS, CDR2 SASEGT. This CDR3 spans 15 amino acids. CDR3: CATLDRSSYNSPLHF. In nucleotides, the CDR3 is TGTGCCACCCTGGACAGGAGCTCCTATAATTCACCCCTCCACTTT.

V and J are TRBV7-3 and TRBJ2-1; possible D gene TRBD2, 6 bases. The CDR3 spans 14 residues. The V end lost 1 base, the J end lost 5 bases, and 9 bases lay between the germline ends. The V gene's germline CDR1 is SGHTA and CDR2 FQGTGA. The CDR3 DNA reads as TGTGCCAGCAGCTTAATGGGGGGAGACAATGAGCAGTTCTTC. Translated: CASSLMGGDNEQFF.

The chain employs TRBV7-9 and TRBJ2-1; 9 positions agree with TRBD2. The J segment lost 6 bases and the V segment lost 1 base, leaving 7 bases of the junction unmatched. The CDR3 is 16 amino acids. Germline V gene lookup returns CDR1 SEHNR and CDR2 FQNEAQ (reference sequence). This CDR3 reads CASSLDGGGAPNEQFF. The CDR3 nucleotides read TGTGCCAGCAGCTTAGACGGCGGGGGGGCCCCCAATGAGCAGTTCTTC.

The CDR3 coding sequence is TGTGCCTGGAGTGCTCTCACAGATACGCAGTATTTT. Protein product: CAWSALTDTQYF. J is TRBJ2-3 and V is TRBV30; D unresolved. CDR1 and CDR2 from the germline V gene are GTSNPN and SVGIG (reference sequence). Trimming took off 1 base at V and 2 bases at J, with 4 bases between the two ends. The CDR3 has 12 amino acids.

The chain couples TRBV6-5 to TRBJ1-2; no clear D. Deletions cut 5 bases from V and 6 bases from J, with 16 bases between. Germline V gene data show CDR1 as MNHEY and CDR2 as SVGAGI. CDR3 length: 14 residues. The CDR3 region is CASSSLEGFNGYTF. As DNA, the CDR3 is TGTGCCAGCAGTAGCTTAGAGGGCTTTAATGGCTACACCTTC.

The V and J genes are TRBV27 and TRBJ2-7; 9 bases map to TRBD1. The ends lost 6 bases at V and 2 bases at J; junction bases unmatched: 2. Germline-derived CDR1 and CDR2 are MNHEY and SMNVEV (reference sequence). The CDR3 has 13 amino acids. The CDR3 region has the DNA TGTGCCAGCAGCGACAGGGGGACCTACGAGCAGTACTTC. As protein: CASSDRGTYEQYF.

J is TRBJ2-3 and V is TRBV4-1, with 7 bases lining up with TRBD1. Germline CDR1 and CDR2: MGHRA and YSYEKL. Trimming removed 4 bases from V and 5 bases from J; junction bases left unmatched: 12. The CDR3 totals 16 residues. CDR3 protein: CASSRSTGQTGDTQYF. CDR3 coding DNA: TGCGCCAGCAGCCGATCGACAGGGCAAACGGGAGATACGCAGTATTTT.

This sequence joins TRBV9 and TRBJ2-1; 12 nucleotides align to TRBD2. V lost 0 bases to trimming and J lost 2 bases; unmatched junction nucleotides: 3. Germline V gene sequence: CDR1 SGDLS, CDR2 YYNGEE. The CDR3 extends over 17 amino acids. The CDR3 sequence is CASSVGTSGATYNEQFF. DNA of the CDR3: TGTGCCAGCAGCGTAGGGACTAGCGGGGCCACCTACAATGAGCAGTTCTTC.

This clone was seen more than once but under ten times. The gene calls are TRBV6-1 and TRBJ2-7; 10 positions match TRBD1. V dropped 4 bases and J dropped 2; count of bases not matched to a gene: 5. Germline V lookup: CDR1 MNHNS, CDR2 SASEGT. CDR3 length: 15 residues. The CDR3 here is CASSVQGQGTYEQYF. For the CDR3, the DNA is TGTGCCAGCAGTGTTCAGGGACAGGGGACCTACGAGCAGTACTTC.

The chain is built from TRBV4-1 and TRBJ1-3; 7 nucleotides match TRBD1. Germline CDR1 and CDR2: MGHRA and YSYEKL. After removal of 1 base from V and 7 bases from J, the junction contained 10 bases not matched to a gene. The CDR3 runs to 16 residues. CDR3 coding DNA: TGCGCCAGCAGCCAAGGGCCCCGACAGGGAGGTAACACCATATATTTT. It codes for CASSQGPRQGGNTIYF.

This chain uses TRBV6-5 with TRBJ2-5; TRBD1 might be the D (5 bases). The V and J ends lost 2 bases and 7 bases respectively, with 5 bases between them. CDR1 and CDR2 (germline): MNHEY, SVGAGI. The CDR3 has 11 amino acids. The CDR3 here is CASSYQGTQYF. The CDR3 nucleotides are TGTGCCAGCAGTTACCAGGGGACCCAGTACTTC.

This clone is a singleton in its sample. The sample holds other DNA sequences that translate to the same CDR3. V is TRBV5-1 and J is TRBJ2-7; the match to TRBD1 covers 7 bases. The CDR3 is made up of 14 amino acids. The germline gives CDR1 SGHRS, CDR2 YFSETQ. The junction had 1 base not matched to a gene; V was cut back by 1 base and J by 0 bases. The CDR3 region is CASSLRDSSYEQYF. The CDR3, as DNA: TGCGCCAGCAGCTTGAGGGACAGCTCCTACGAGCAGTACTTC.

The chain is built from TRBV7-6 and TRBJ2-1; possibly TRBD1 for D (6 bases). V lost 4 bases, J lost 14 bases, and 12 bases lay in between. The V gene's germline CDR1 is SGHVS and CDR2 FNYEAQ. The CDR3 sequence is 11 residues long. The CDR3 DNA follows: TGTGCCAGCAGCTCCGGGACACCGAAGTTCTTC. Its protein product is CASSSGTPKFF.

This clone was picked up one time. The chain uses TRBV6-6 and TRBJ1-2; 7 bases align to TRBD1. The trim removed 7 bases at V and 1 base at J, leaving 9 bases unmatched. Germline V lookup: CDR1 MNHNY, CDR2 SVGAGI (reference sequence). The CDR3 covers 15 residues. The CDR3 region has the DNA TGTGCCAGCATCGACGCCGACAGGGTTAACTATGGCTACACCTTC. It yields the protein CASIDADRVNYGYTF.

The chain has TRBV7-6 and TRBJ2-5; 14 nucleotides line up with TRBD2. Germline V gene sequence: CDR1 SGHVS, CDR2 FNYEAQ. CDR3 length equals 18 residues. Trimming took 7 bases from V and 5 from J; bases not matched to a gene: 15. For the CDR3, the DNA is TGTGCCAGCACCGACGGGACTAGCGGGGGAAAAAAGAGGGAGACCCAGTACTTC. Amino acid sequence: CASTDGTSGGKKRETQYF.

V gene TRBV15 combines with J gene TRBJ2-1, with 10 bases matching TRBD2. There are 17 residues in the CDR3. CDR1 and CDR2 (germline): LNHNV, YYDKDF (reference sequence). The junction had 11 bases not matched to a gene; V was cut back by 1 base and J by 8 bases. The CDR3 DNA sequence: TGTGCCACCAGCAGAGTTAACCAGCGGGGGGGCCGGCATGAGCAGTTCTTC. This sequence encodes CATSRVNQRGGRHEQFF.